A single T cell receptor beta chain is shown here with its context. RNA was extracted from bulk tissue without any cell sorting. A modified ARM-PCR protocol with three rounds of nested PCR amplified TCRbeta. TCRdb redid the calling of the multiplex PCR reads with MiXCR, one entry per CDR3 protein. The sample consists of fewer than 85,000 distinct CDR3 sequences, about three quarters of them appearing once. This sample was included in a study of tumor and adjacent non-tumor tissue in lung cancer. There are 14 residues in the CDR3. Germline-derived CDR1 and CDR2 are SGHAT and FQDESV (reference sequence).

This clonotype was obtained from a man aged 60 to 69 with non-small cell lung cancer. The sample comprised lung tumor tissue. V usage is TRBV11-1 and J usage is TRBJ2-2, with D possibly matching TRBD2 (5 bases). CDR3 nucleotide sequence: TGTGCAAGTAACTATACTAGTGGCACCGGGGAGCTGTTTTTT. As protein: CASNYTSGTGELFF. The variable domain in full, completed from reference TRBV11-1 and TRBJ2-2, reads EAEVAQSPRYKITEKSQAVAFWCDPISGHATLYWYRQILGQGPELLVQFQDESVVDDSQLPKDRFSAERLKGVDSTLKIQPAELGDSAMYLCASNYTSGTGELFFGEGSRLTVL.